Listed below are T cell receptor beta chains from one sample, sequenced in a study of vaccination and CD4 T cells after COVID-19. Using its own MiXCR run on the PCR reads, TCRdb lists one record per CDR3 protein. The sample consists of about 25,000 distinct CDR3 sequences, roughly 53% of them appearing once. No antigen has been assigned to these receptors. The source material was CD4+ T cells from blood, cultured in vitro. Receptor source: a human donor who had recovered from COVID-19. Each CDR3 is given with its conserved first and last residue. D genes are given only for firm matches. Clone size appears in some rows only: once, few, many, or a class for an expanded clone.

V: TRBV24-1
J: TRBJ2-3
D: -
size: -
DNA: TGTGCCACCAGCCAGGGGACAGATACGCAGTATTTT
CDR3: CATSQGTDTQYF

V: TRBV24-1
J: TRBJ1-2
D: -
size: few
DNA: TGTGCCCCAAGAGTTCCCGGACCTCTATTCTATGGCTACACCTTC
CDR3: CAPRVPGPLFYGYTF

V: TRBV20-1
J: TRBJ1-2
D: -
size: -
DNA: TGCAGTGCTTACAGCGGAACTTATGGCTACACCTTC
CDR3: CSAYSGTYGYTF

V: TRBV7-2
J: TRBJ1-1
D: TRBD1
size: few
DNA: TGTGCCAGCAGCCGGGACAGGGGGTGGGCTGAAGCTTTCTTT
CDR3: CASSRDRGWAEAFF

V: TRBV20-1
J: TRBJ2-4
D: -
size: -
DNA: TGCAGTGCTAGCCTTCCAGGGAGAAGGGGCAAAAACATTCAGTACTTC
CDR3: CSASLPGRRGKNIQYF

V: TRBV12-5
J: TRBJ2-1
D: TRBD1
size: -
DNA: TGTGCTAGTACCTCTGGACAGGGGGTAGACAATGAGCAGTTCTTC
CDR3: CASTSGQGVDNEQFF

V: TRBV6-1
J: TRBJ2-1
D: TRBD1
size: -
DNA: TGTGCCAGCAGGAAAGGGACAGGGCTCAATGAGCAGTTCTTC
CDR3: CASRKGTGLNEQFF

V: TRBV29-1
J: TRBJ2-5
D: -
size: few
DNA: TGCAGCGTAGGGACATCTCAAGAGACCCAGTACTTC
CDR3: CSVGTSQETQYF

V: TRBV4-2
J: TRBJ2-7
D: -
size: once
DNA: TGTGCCAGCAGCCAAGCGGCAGCCTCCTACGAGCAGTACTTC
CDR3: CASSQAAASYEQYF

V: TRBV6-1
J: TRBJ2-7
D: -
size: -
DNA: TGTGCCAGCATATCGCAGGCAAGCTCCTACGAGCAGTACTTC
CDR3: CASISQASSYEQYF